These 25 T cell receptor beta chains were all obtained from the same sample, sequenced in a study of blood T cell repertoires in COVID-19. TCRdb keeps only in-frame clones here, not all; method: immunoSEQ multiplex PCR. The sample lists hundreds of thousands of clones; around 87% were seen once. The sequencing sample was made of peripheral blood. All receptors come from a man aged 60 to 75 who had recovered from COVID-19.

The table lists this clone with a count of one. This chain uses TRBV2 with TRBJ1-5, with no clear D. CDR3 size: 16 residues. Trimming removed 2 bases from V and 9 bases from J, with 20 bases in between. Germline V CDR1 and CDR2: SNHLY, FYNNEI. The CDR3 is CASSELGRTVRGPQHF. The CDR3 DNA reads TGTGCCAGCAGTGAATTGGGTCGGACGGTACGGGGGCCCCAGCATTTT.

The CDR3 loop reads CASSFKFGHLSSGNTIYF. For the CDR3, the DNA is TGTGCCAGCAGCTTTAAGTTCGGACACCTGAGCTCTGGAAACACCATATATTTT. The genes are TRBV5-4 and TRBJ1-3; possible D gene TRBD1, 5 bases. CDR3 size: 18 residues. CDR1 and CDR2 (germline): SGHNT, YYREEE (reference sequence). V was clipped by 2 bases and J by 0 bases, with 18 bases between them. The variable domain in full, with the rest retrieved from reference TRBV5-4 and TRBJ1-3, is ETGVTQSPTHLIKTRGQQVTLRCSSQSGHNTVSWYQQALGQGPQFIFQYYREEENGRGNFPPRFSGLQFPNYSSELNVNALELDDSALYLCASSFKFGHLSSGNTIYFGEGSWLTVV.

The chain has TRBV19 and TRBJ1-5; 7 bases fit TRBD1. V lost 5 bases and J lost 6; bases outside the gene matches: 13. The CDR3 extends over 16 amino acids. Per the germline V gene, CDR1 is LNHDA and CDR2 is SQIVND (reference sequence). The CDR3 DNA sequence: TGTGCCAGTAGTCCACCCCCGACAGGGACGGGTCAGCCCCAGCATTTT. Its translation is CASSPPPTGTGQPQHF.

The CDR3 region has the DNA TGTGCCAGCAGGGGGAAACAGGGGTCGGAGACCCAGTACTTC. Translation gives CASRGKQGSETQYF. V usage is TRBV2 and J usage is TRBJ2-5, with 7 bases aligning to TRBD1. The V gene's germline CDR1 is SNHLY and CDR2 FYNNEI. The CDR3 has 14 amino acids. J was trimmed by 5 bases and V by 6 bases; bases with no gene match: 9.

The chain uses TRBV7-8 and TRBJ2-3, with D possibly being TRBD2 (7 bases). CDR1 and CDR2 from the germline V gene are SGHVS and FQNEAQ. The CDR3 is 16 amino acids. V shed 2 bases and J shed 1 base, with 13 bases lying between them. The DNA of the CDR3 is TGTGCCAGCAGCTTACTGGGGGGGGCGGGCACAGATACGCAGTATTTT. Its translation: CASSLLGGAGTDTQYF.

This clone came up once. The CDR3 loop reads CASSLTGRGATNEKLFF. The CDR3 nucleotides read TGTGCCAGCAGCTTGACCGGGAGAGGGGCAACTAATGAAAAACTGTTTTTT. V usage is TRBV5-6 and J usage is TRBJ1-4, with D perhaps TRBD1 (5 bases). The V and J ends lost 1 base and 0 bases respectively, with 13 bases between them. From germline, CDR1 is SGHDT and CDR2 YYEEEE. The CDR3 has 17 residues. The variable domain in full, completed from reference TRBV5-6 and TRBJ1-4, reads DAGVTQSPTHLIKTRGQQVTLRCSPKSGHDTVSWYQQALGQGPQFIFQYYEEEERQRGNFPDRFSGHQFPNYSSELNVNALLLGDSALYLCASSLTGRGATNEKLFFGSGTQLSVL.

This chain links TRBV15 with TRBJ2-7, with 10 bases that match TRBD1. The trim removed 8 bases at V and 4 bases at J, leaving 5 bases unmatched. Germline V gene sequence: CDR1 LNHNV, CDR2 YYDKDF (reference sequence). The length of the CDR3 is 13 residues. CDR3 in DNA: TGTGCCACCGGAGACAGGGGGCGTTACGAGCAGTACTTC. Amino acids: CATGDRGRYEQYF.

V usage is TRBV6-1 and J usage is TRBJ1-3; possibly TRBD1 for D (6 bases). The germline gives CDR1 MNHNS, CDR2 SASEGT. V was pared by 2 bases and J by 2 bases, with 16 bases between. The CDR3 totals 17 residues. As DNA, the CDR3 is TGTGCCAGCAGTGAATATCAACACAGGGCGGCTGGAAACACCATATATTTT. This gives the protein CASSEYQHRAAGNTIYF.

The V and J genes are TRBV6-5 and TRBJ2-4, with a weak D call TRBD2 (5 bases). The germline gives CDR1 MNHEY, CDR2 SVGAGI. Trimming left V 0 bases short and J 6 bases short, with 15 bases between. There are 16 residues in the CDR3. In nucleotides, the CDR3 is TGTGCCAGCAGTTACTCAGGAGTGGGAGCGGCAAACATTCAGTACTTC. It codes for CASSYSGVGAANIQYF.

This clone occurred once. J is TRBJ1-2 and V is TRBV19; possible D gene TRBD1, 6 bases. The ends were cut back, 2 bases at V and 9 bases at J, with 16 bases in the middle. The CDR3 length is 14 residues. Germline CDR1 and CDR2: LNHDA and SQIVND (reference sequence). The CDR3 DNA is TGTGCCAGTAGTATAACAGGGACCGAGAATAGCTACACCTTC. Translated, it gives CASSITGTENSYTF. Supplemented by reference TRBV19 and TRBJ1-2, the full variable domain reads DGGITQSPKYLFRKEGQNVTLSCEQNLNHDAMYWYRQDPGQGLRLIYYSQIVNDFQKGDIAEGYSVSREKKESFPLTVTSAQKNPTAFYLCASSITGTENSYTFGSGTRLTVV.

This clone was seen more than once but under ten times. The J gene is TRBJ2-2, the V gene TRBV6-5; a possible D gene is TRBD1 (5 bases). Germline CDR1 and CDR2: MNHEY and SVGAGI. There are 14 residues in the CDR3. Trimming took 3 bases from V and 7 from J, leaving 12 bases between them. CDR3: CASSYWVGRGELFF. In DNA form, the CDR3 reads TGTGCCAGCAGTTATTGGGTGGGGCGCGGGGAGCTGTTTTTT.

This chain joins TRBV2 and TRBJ1-5; no clear D gene. Germline CDR1 reads SNHLY; CDR2 reads FYNNEI. There are 14 residues in the CDR3. Deletions cut 3 bases from V and 1 base from J, with 7 bases between. This CDR3 is CASSDGQSNQPQHF. In DNA form, the CDR3 reads TGTGCCAGCAGTGATGGGCAGAGCAATCAGCCCCAGCATTTT.

The V and J genes are TRBV19 and TRBJ1-1; 11 bases are a match to TRBD1. The CDR3 length is 14 residues. Germline trimming cut 8 bases from V and 4 bases from J; bases unmatched to any gene: 6. Germline assignment: CDR1 LNHDA and CDR2 SQIVND (reference sequence). CDR3 sequence: CASQGQGAFTEAFF. The CDR3 DNA is TGTGCCAGTCAAGGACAGGGGGCTTTCACTGAAGCTTTCTTT.

The CDR3 nucleotides read TGTGCCAGCAGTCAACGACAGGGGGGCCATCAGCCCCAGCATTTT. Its protein is CASSQRQGGHQPQHF. The chain recombines TRBV6-5 with TRBJ1-5, with 9 bases matching TRBD1. Germline V gene data show CDR1 as MNHEY and CDR2 as SVGAGI. This CDR3 has 15 amino acids. J was trimmed by 5 bases and V by 5 bases; bases with no gene match: 7.

The rearrangement uses TRBV30 and TRBJ1-3; no firm D call. Trimming took 4 bases from V and 0 from J, leaving 13 bases between them. Looked up from germline, CDR1 is GTSNPN and CDR2 is SVGIG (reference sequence). The CDR3 loop spans 15 amino acids. The CDR3 sequence is CAWTLPGVSGNTIYF. DNA for the CDR3: TGTGCCTGGACCCTACCGGGAGTCTCTGGAAACACCATATATTTT. The full variable domain, with the rest looked up from reference TRBV30 and TRBJ1-3, is SQTIHQWPATLVQPVGSPLSLECTVEGTSNPNLYWYRQAAGRGLQLLFYSVGIGQISSEVPQNLSASRPQDRQFILSSKKLLLSDSGFYLCAWTLPGVSGNTIYFGEGSWLTVV.

The V and J genes are TRBV6-6 and TRBJ2-5, with 8 bases that match TRBD2. Germline CDR1 is MNHNY and CDR2 is SVGAGI (reference sequence). The CDR3 extends over 16 amino acids. Germline trimming cut 6 bases from V and 3 bases from J; bases unmatched to any gene: 12. The DNA of the CDR3 is TGTGCCAGCAGGCCTTTGTACGGGGGGGGGAAAGAGACCCAGTACTTC. It translates to CASRPLYGGGKETQYF.

This clone was detected only once. V usage is TRBV7-9 and J usage is TRBJ1-2, with a tentative D call TRBD1 (5 bases). The CDR3 covers 13 residues. With 3 bases removed from V and 5 bases from J, the gap between germline ends came to 10 bases. CDR1 and CDR2 from the germline V gene are SEHNR and FQNEAQ (reference sequence). CDR3 in DNA: TGTGCCAGCAGCTTTGGGCAGGGTTATGGCTACACCTTC. Translated: CASSFGQGYGYTF.

This chain links TRBV19 with TRBJ2-1; perhaps TRBD1 as D (5 bases). V dropped 3 bases and J dropped 10 bases, with 10 bases sitting between them. Germline V gene lookup returns CDR1 LNHDA and CDR2 SQIVND (reference sequence). This CDR3 has 12 amino acids. The CDR3 reads CASSIGAAEQFF. DNA for the CDR3: TGTGCCAGTAGTATTGGGGCCGCGGAGCAGTTCTTC.

The V and J genes are TRBV6-4 and TRBJ2-2; TRBD1 is a possible D gene (5 bases). This CDR3 spans 14 amino acids. Germline CDR1 MRHNA, CDR2 SNTAGT. The ends were cut back, 6 bases at V and 3 bases at J, with 11 bases in the middle. This CDR3 is CASRESGYTGELFF. The CDR3 DNA follows: TGTGCCAGCAGGGAATCAGGGTACACCGGGGAGCTGTTTTTT.

With regard to this clone: One end of the junction does not line up with germline, which may come from a read error. This sequence joins TRBV20-1 and TRBJ1-2; D is uncertain. CDR3 length equals 11 residues. Germline-derived CDR1 and CDR2 are DFQATT and SNEGSKA (reference sequence). CDR3 sequence (DNA): TGCAGTGCTCCTCAGGACTATAGCTACACCTTC. This gives the protein CSAPQDYSYTF.

The J gene is TRBJ2-7, the V gene TRBV5-1; a possible D gene is TRBD1 (5 bases). Trimming removed 0 bases from V and 1 base from J, with 17 bases in between. The germline V gene encodes CDR1 SGHRS and CDR2 YFSETQ. The CDR3 has 17 amino acids. The CDR3 region has the DNA TGCGCCAGCAGCTTGGGGCCCAGGGCCCTTGGATCCTACGAGCAGTACTTC. Its protein is CASSLGPRALGSYEQYF.

Only a few counts were recorded for this clone. The V call is TRBV7-9, the J call TRBJ1-1; D not certain. Trimming took off 7 bases at V and 1 base at J, with 13 bases between the two ends. There are 14 residues in the CDR3. Germline values: CDR1 SEHNR, CDR2 FQNEAQ (reference sequence). The CDR3 loop is CASIYGRGNTEAFF. CDR3 nucleotide sequence: TGTGCCAGCATTTACGGACGGGGGAACACTGAAGCTTTCTTT.

This chain connects TRBV27 to TRBJ1-6, with no clear D. Germline CDR1 MNHEY, CDR2 SMNVEV (reference sequence). Trimming pared 2 bases from V and 6 bases from J, leaving 8 bases between. CDR3 length equals 14 residues. The chain's CDR3 is CASSLTQINSPLHF. CDR3 DNA: TGTGCCAGCAGTTTAACCCAGATTAATTCACCCCTCCACTTT.

The chain carries TRBV7-2 and TRBJ2-3; 12 bases are shared with TRBD2. The V gene's germline CDR1 is SGHTA and CDR2 FQGNSA. V gave up 3 bases and J gave up 10 bases; unmatched junction bases: 17. This CDR3 has 18 amino acids. CDR3 sequence (DNA): TGTGCCAGCAGCTTCGTCCCCGGGACTAGCGGGTCACGGGGAGCGCAGTATTTT. Translation: CASSFVPGTSGSRGAQYF.

V usage is TRBV5-5 and J usage is TRBJ1-1; the match to TRBD1 covers 7 bases. The CDR3 spans 14 residues. After removal of 4 bases from V and 3 bases from J, the junction contained 6 bases not matched to a gene. Germline-derived CDR1 and CDR2 are SGHKS and YYEKEE (reference sequence). The CDR3 region is CASSLPGGHTEAFF. The CDR3 DNA reads as TGTGCCAGCAGCCTGCCAGGGGGGCACACTGAAGCTTTCTTT.